The 15 T cell receptor beta chains listed next were all sequenced from one sample in a study of blood T cell repertoires in COVID-19. TCRdb's table, derived via immunoSEQ multiplex PCR, lists solely in-frame clones and lacks some. The table has about 230,000 clones, around nine tenths seen once. Sequenced material: PBMCs or T cells enriched from blood (not recorded which). The source is a young woman with acute COVID-19.

The genes are TRBV7-9 and TRBJ1-2; 9 bases line up with TRBD1. The V and J ends lost 1 base and 3 bases, in that order; junction bases with no gene match: 6. CDR1 is SEHNR, CDR2 FQNEAQ, per germline (reference sequence). The CDR3 has 16 residues. The CDR3 loop is CASSLVPGQGDYGYTF. CDR3 DNA: TGTGCCAGCAGCTTAGTCCCGGGACAGGGAGACTATGGCTACACCTTC.

The chain combines TRBV7-9 with TRBJ1-1; TRBD1 aligns across 7 bases. J lost 0 bases, V lost 5 bases, and 15 bases had no gene match. The length of the CDR3 is 18 residues. Germline V gene data show CDR1 as SEHNR and CDR2 as FQNEAQ (reference sequence). As DNA, the CDR3 is TGTGCCAGCAGCGTGCTACCGGGACAGACGATTATGAACACTGAAGCTTTCTTT. This sequence encodes CASSVLPGQTIMNTEAFF. The whole variable domain, remainder taken from reference TRBV7-9 and TRBJ1-1, is DTGVSQNPRHKITKRGQNVTFRCDPISEHNRLYWYRQTLGQGPEFLTYFQNEAQLEKSRLLSDRFSAERPKGSFSTLEIQRTEQGDSAMYLCASSVLPGQTIMNTEAFFGQGTRLTVV.

This rearrangement joins TRBV24-1 to TRBJ2-5; TRBD2 is a possible D gene (5 bases). With 5 bases removed from V and 4 bases from J, the gap between germline ends came to 13 bases. Per the germline V gene, CDR1 is KGHDR and CDR2 is SFDVKD. This CDR3 contains 14 residues. The CDR3 coding sequence is TGTGCCACCAGTGTAACCGGCGGGCGAGAGACCCAGTACTTC. Encoded protein: CATSVTGGRETQYF.

V is TRBV3-1 (or the pseudogene TRBV3-2) and J is TRBJ1-1; possibly TRBD1 for D (6 bases). The V end was cut by 4 bases, the J end by 2 bases, with 23 bases between. CDR1 is LGHDT and CDR2 is YNNKEL in the germline V gene (reference sequence). The CDR3 length is 18 residues. CDR3 bases: TGTGCCAGCAGCCCCCTACAACAGGGAGCTTTCTTCAACACTGAAGCTTTCTTT. It encodes CASSPLQQGAFFNTEAFF.

The chain links TRBV27 to TRBJ1-4; D is uncertain. V was shortened by 4 bases and J by 5 bases, with 8 bases between the two germline ends. Per the germline V gene, CDR1 is MNHEY and CDR2 is SMNVEV (reference sequence). The CDR3 has 13 residues. The CDR3: CASSWAQNEKLFF. The CDR3 DNA sequence: TGTGCCAGCAGTTGGGCCCAGAATGAAAAACTGTTTTTT.

This clone has more than one count but fewer than ten. The chain carries TRBV7-8 and TRBJ1-3; D is unresolved. The V end lost 5 bases, the J end lost 0 bases, and 20 bases lay between the germline ends. CDR1 and CDR2 (germline): SGHVS, FQNEAQ. This CDR3 spans 18 amino acids. The CDR3 reads CASSRLSSDDFSGNTIYF. For the CDR3, the DNA is TGTGCCAGCAGCCGCCTGTCTTCGGATGACTTCTCTGGAAACACCATATATTTT.

This clone has only one observation. This chain links TRBV29-1 with TRBJ1-5; a possible D gene is TRBD1 (5 bases). The germline V gene encodes CDR1 SQVTM and CDR2 ANQGSEA. The CDR3 loop spans 13 amino acids. V lost 4 bases and J 3 bases, leaving 10 bases between the germline ends. The CDR3 nucleotides are TGCAGCGTTGCTGACAGTCTCAATCAGCCCCAGCATTTT. Its protein product is CSVADSLNQPQHF.

The rearrangement joins TRBV19 to TRBJ1-1, with TRBD1 matching 10 bases. The V and J ends lost 5 bases and 7 bases, in that order; junction bases with no gene match: 10. Germline CDR1 is LNHDA and CDR2 is SQIVND (reference sequence). This CDR3 region has 15 residues. The CDR3 reads CASSVPGQGRYEAFF. The CDR3 region has the DNA TGTGCCAGTAGTGTGCCGGGACAGGGGAGGTATGAAGCTTTCTTT.

The CDR3 loop is CAWRRASYEQYF. CDR3 coding DNA: TGTGCCTGGAGGAGGGCTTCCTACGAGCAGTACTTC. This rearrangement joins TRBV30 to TRBJ2-7, with D tentatively TRBD2 (5 bases). The germline V gene encodes CDR1 GTSNPN and CDR2 SVGIG (reference sequence). The CDR3 is 12 residues long. The V and J ends lost 3 bases and 1 base respectively, with 7 bases between them.

This sequence joins TRBV7-9 and TRBJ2-1; tentatively, D is TRBD2 (5 bases). Germline V gives CDR1 SEHNR, CDR2 FQNEAQ (reference sequence). V was shortened by 5 bases and J by 8 bases, with 22 bases between the two germline ends. The CDR3 contains 16 residues. The CDR3 loop is CASSIHPGRISDEQFF. CDR3 coding DNA: TGTGCCAGCAGCATACACCCGGGCCGGATTAGCGATGAGCAGTTCTTC.

The rearrangement joins TRBV28 to TRBJ2-3, with 8 bases that match TRBD2. The germline CDR1 and CDR2 sequences are MDHEN and SYDVKM. This CDR3 has 18 residues. The ends lost 3 bases at V and 1 base at J; junction bases unmatched: 12. The CDR3 DNA is TGTGCCAGCAGTTTGTTTCGGGGGGGCCGGATGGGCACAGATACGCAGTATTTT. It is translated as CASSLFRGGRMGTDTQYF.

This rearrangement joins TRBV5-1 to TRBJ1-2, with 7 bases fitting TRBD1. Germline V gene sequence: CDR1 SGHRS, CDR2 YFSETQ. There are 15 residues in the CDR3. V gave up 1 base and J gave up 2 bases; unmatched junction bases: 5. The CDR3, as DNA: TGCGCCAGCAGCTTGAATAGGGACAGCAACTATGGCTACACCTTC. It yields the protein CASSLNRDSNYGYTF.

The V and J genes are TRBV9 and TRBJ1-2; no definite D call. Germline CDR1 reads SGDLS; CDR2 reads YYNGEE. Trimming cost V 4 bases and J 6 bases, with 16 bases left between them. The CDR3 totals 14 residues. CDR3 in amino acids: CASSPGGNFNGYTF. In DNA form, the CDR3 reads TGTGCCAGCAGCCCTGGAGGGAACTTTAATGGCTACACCTTC.

J is TRBJ2-5 and V is TRBV2, with D tentatively TRBD2 (6 bases). The CDR3 is 15 amino acids. Germline CDR1 reads SNHLY; CDR2 reads FYNNEI. Trimming removed 4 bases from V and 2 bases from J, with 14 bases in between. The CDR3 spells CASSGDSNSQETQYF. The CDR3 DNA is TGTGCCAGCAGTGGGGACTCCAACTCGCAAGAGACCCAGTACTTC. Combining the CDR3 with reference TRBV2 and TRBJ2-5 gives the whole variable domain EPEVTQTPSHQVTQMGQEVILRCVPISNHLYFYWYRQILGQKVEFLVSFYNNEISEKSEIFDDQFSVERPDGSNFTLKIRSTKLEDSAMYFCASSGDSNSQETQYFGPGTRLLVL.

The chain uses TRBV6-2 or TRBV6-3 and TRBJ1-6; D uncertain. Trimming removed 2 bases at V and 10 bases at J, with 12 bases between. The CDR3 totals 14 residues. The germline gives CDR1 MNHEY, CDR2 SVGEGT. CDR3 region: CASSYRGLWSPLHF. Here the CDR3 DNA reads TGTGCCAGCAGTTACCGAGGGCTGTGGTCACCCCTCCACTTT.